This T cell receptor (beta chain) is from a study of shared clonotypes between healthy human individuals. Findings of the study overall: How much donors shared clonotypes was expected to be affected by sequencing depth.

To note about this clone: What it recognizes is unknown.

The CDR3 extends over 14 amino acids. Trimming left V 5 bases short and J 4 bases short, with 14 bases between. Per germline, CDR1 MDHEN and CDR2 SYDVKM. Genomic DNA of each subset was evenly split across several immunoSEQ plates. TCRdb keeps only in-frame clones here, not all; method: immunoSEQ multiplex PCR. The repertoire holds a few million clones, with over 90% as singletons. The receptor comes from a man younger than 30 in good health. Some clones in this sample may be carry-over from other donors' samples. Material for sequencing was naive CD4+ T cells from PBMCs. The subset: CD45RA+ positively selected. The gene calls are TRBV28 and TRBJ1-1; TRBD1 is a possible D gene (6 bases). The CDR3 reads CASSPLTGITEAFF. The CDR3 coding sequence is TGTGCCAGCAGTCCCCTCACAGGGATCACTGAAGCTTTCTTT.